The 10 T cell receptor beta chains below were found in one sample sequenced in a study of human thymus T cells. Here immunoSEQ multiplex PCR was the method, and the copy in TCRdb shows in-frame clones only, minus some. In the table there are about 60,000 clones, 94% of which are singletons. The material sequenced was blood. These TCRs come from a boy younger than two with a congenital heart defect but otherwise immunologically healthy.

As concerns this clone: A read error is likely here: a far larger clone is one base away. The chain is built from TRBV4-2 and TRBJ2-7, with 7 bases that match TRBD1. Germline CDR1 is LGHNA and CDR2 is YNFKEQ. The V and J ends lost 0 bases and 2 bases, in that order; junction bases with no gene match: 4. The CDR3 length is 15 residues. In DNA, the CDR3 is TGTGCCAGCAGCCAAGAGACAGGGAAGGCCTACGAGCAGTACTTC. It translates to CASSQETGKAYEQYF.

V usage is TRBV7-9 and J usage is TRBJ2-1, with TRBD1 as a possible D gene (6 bases). Germline V gene data show CDR1 as SEHNR and CDR2 as FQNEAQ (reference sequence). CDR3 length: 16 residues. V lost 4 bases and J 4 bases, leaving 17 bases between the germline ends. DNA of the CDR3: TGTGCCAGCAGCTCCACACAGGGATCCCTATACAATGAGCAGTTCTTC. Translated: CASSSTQGSLYNEQFF. The variable domain in full, completed from reference TRBV7-9 and TRBJ2-1, reads DTGVSQNPRHKITKRGQNVTFRCDPISEHNRLYWYRQTLGQGPEFLTYFQNEAQLEKSRLLSDRFSAERPKGSFSTLEIQRTEQGDSAMYLCASSSTQGSLYNEQFFGPGTRLTVL.

V is TRBV11-1 and J is TRBJ2-3; D gene uncertain. The CDR3 totals 12 residues. Germline CDR1 reads SGHAT; CDR2 reads FQDESV (reference sequence). V was trimmed by 0 bases and J by 4 bases, leaving 2 bases between them. CDR3 loop: CASSLASDTQYF. CDR3 DNA sequence: TGTGCCAGCAGCTTAGCTTCAGATACGCAGTATTTT.

The chain recombines TRBV5-1 with TRBJ2-1; 12 nucleotides match TRBD2. CDR1 and CDR2 from the germline V gene are SGHRS and YFSETQ. After removal of 2 bases from V and 8 bases from J, the junction contained 11 bases not matched to a gene. There are 17 residues in the CDR3. Written as DNA, the CDR3 is TGCGCCAGCAGCTTTCCACTAGCGGGGGGACATGCCGATGAGCAGTTCTTC. This gives the protein CASSFPLAGGHADEQFF.

This clone was counted a single time. The V and J genes are TRBV6-6 and TRBJ2-2, with D unclear. V was pared by 2 bases and J by 2 bases, with 3 bases between. This CDR3 comprises 13 residues. Germline V gene data show CDR1 as MNHNY and CDR2 as SVGAGI (reference sequence). The CDR3, as DNA: TGTGCCAGCAGTTACACAAACACCGGGGAGCTGTTTTTT. It encodes CASSYTNTGELFF.

The V call is TRBV11-3, the J call TRBJ2-7; weak D call: TRBD1 (6 bases). The CDR3 is 16 residues long. Trimming shortened V by 4 bases and J by 7 bases, and 23 bases separated the two germline ends. Per the germline V gene, CDR1 is SGHNT and CDR2 is YENEEA. In DNA form, the CDR3 reads TGTGCCAGCAGCTGGGCACAGGGATTGGGTTACAGTGAGCAGTACTTC. It specifies CASSWAQGLGYSEQYF. The full variable domain, with the rest looked up from reference TRBV11-3 and TRBJ2-7, is EAGVVQSPRYKIIEKKQPVAFWCNPISGHNTLYWYLQNLGQGPELLIRYENEEAVDDSQLPKDRFSAERLKGVDSTLKIQPAELGDSAVYLCASSWAQGLGYSEQYFGPGTRLTVT.

This clone has a single count. The chain joins TRBV10-3 to TRBJ1-1, with 11 nucleotides matching TRBD1. V lost 10 bases, J lost 5 bases, and 6 bases stayed unmatched. This CDR3 has 13 amino acids. Looked up from germline, CDR1 is ENHRY and CDR2 is SYGVKD. The CDR3 sequence: CASRTGGRTEAFF. The CDR3 DNA follows: TGTGCCAGTAGGACAGGGGGCAGGACTGAAGCTTTCTTT.

Here the CDR3 reads CASSPGTSGGASYEQYF. DNA of the CDR3: TGTGCCAGCAGCCCCGGGACTAGCGGGGGGGCCTCCTACGAGCAGTACTTC. This chain uses TRBV7-9 with TRBJ2-7; 16 nucleotides match TRBD2. Germline CDR1 reads SEHNR; CDR2 reads FQNEAQ (reference sequence). This CDR3 spans 17 amino acids. The junction had 4 bases not matched to a gene; V was cut back by 5 bases and J by 0 bases.

The rearrangement joins TRBV6-6 to TRBJ2-3, with 8 bases lining up with TRBD2. V lost 2 bases to trimming and J lost 4 bases; unmatched junction nucleotides: 5. From germline, CDR1 is MNHNY and CDR2 SVGAGI (reference sequence). The CDR3 runs to 15 residues. CDR3 residues: CASSYGTRGPDTQYF. The CDR3 nucleotides read TGTGCCAGCAGTTACGGGACTAGGGGCCCAGATACGCAGTATTTT.

The chain couples TRBV19 to TRBJ1-3, with no clear D. The length of the CDR3 is 16 residues. Trimming shortened V by 5 bases and J by 0 bases, and 14 bases separated the two germline ends. Germline lookup yields CDR1 LNHDA and CDR2 SQIVND (reference sequence). This CDR3 reads CASSQFGVISGNTIYF. The CDR3 DNA reads TGTGCCAGTAGTCAATTCGGGGTAATCTCTGGAAACACCATATATTTT.